The 16 T cell receptor beta chains listed next were all sequenced from one sample in a study of Ad26.COV2.S vaccination and SARS-CoV-2 variants. Indicated treatment: about 20 received Ad26.COV2.S at low or high dose, single or two shots; roughly five received placebo; per-sample allocation not given. Sample collection was performed on day 63 after the first vaccine or placebo injection. Produced via immunoSEQ multiplex PCR; TCRdb's table is partial and in-frame only. Of approximately 480,000 clones listed, approximately 90% are singletons. The source was peripheral blood, collected in a trial of Ad26.COV2.S vaccine versus placebo. The receptors come from a person between 18 and 65 years old who received the Ad26.COV2.S COVID-19 vaccine or a placebo.

The chain has TRBV3-1 (or the pseudogene TRBV3-2) and TRBJ2-1; no reliable D call. Deletions cut 3 bases from V and 1 base from J, with 10 bases between. Per germline, CDR1 LGHDT and CDR2 YNNKEL (reference sequence). The CDR3 totals 15 residues. The CDR3 nucleotides read TGTGCCAGCAGCCAGACTCTGGTGTCCTACAATGAGCAGTTCTTC. This codes for CASSQTLVSYNEQFF.

The chain combines TRBV2 with TRBJ2-1; 9 bases fit TRBD2. V lost 5 bases, J lost 2 bases, and 4 bases stayed unmatched. The CDR3 loop spans 15 amino acids. Looked up from germline, CDR1 is SNHLY and CDR2 is FYNNEI. The chain's CDR3 is CASSKTSGTYNEQFF. DNA for the CDR3: TGTGCCAGCAGTAAGACTAGCGGAACCTACAATGAGCAGTTCTTC.

V gene TRBV29-1 combines with J gene TRBJ1-4; tentatively, D is TRBD1 (5 bases). Germline V gene sequence: CDR1 SQVTM, CDR2 ANQGSEA. This CDR3 spans 13 amino acids. V shed 4 bases and J shed 5 bases, with 11 bases lying between them. DNA of the CDR3: TGCAGCGTTGCGGGGGACCCCAATGAAAAACTGTTTTTT. Protein product: CSVAGDPNEKLFF.

This chain links TRBV6-5 with TRBJ2-7, with D perhaps being TRBD1 or TRBD2 (5 bases each). This CDR3 is 15 amino acids long. Trimming left V 9 bases short and J 0 bases short, with 18 bases between. CDR1 is MNHEY and CDR2 is SVGAGI in the germline V gene. The CDR3 DNA reads TGTGCCAGTAACCATTCACCGGGACCCTCCTACGAGCAGTACTTC. This gives the protein CASNHSPGPSYEQYF.

The chain uses TRBV7-9 and TRBJ2-6; D unresolved. CDR3 length: 17 amino acids. Germline lookup yields CDR1 SEHNR and CDR2 FQNEAQ (reference sequence). Trimming stripped 5 bases from V and 0 bases from J, with 14 bases between. CDR3 DNA: TGTGCCAGCAGCCGGATCGGGTCCCCCTCTGGGGCCAACGTCCTGACTTTC. Amino acids: CASSRIGSPSGANVLTF.

The V call is TRBV5-1, the J call TRBJ2-3; the D gene is possibly TRBD1 (6 bases). V was trimmed by 2 bases and J by 6 bases, leaving 13 bases between them. Germline lookup yields CDR1 SGHRS and CDR2 YFSETQ. The CDR3 sequence is 14 residues long. CDR3 sequence reads: CASSLGTSLDTQYF. In DNA form, the CDR3 reads TGCGCCAGCAGCTTAGGGACATCCCTCGATACGCAGTATTTT.

V and J are TRBV9 and TRBJ2-3, with TRBD2 matching over 13 bases. The CDR3 is made up of 15 amino acids. J lost 9 bases, V lost 4 bases, and 8 bases had no gene match. The germline CDR1 and CDR2 sequences are SGDLS and YYNGEE. The CDR3 loop reads CASSPRTSGSATQYF. The CDR3 DNA is TGTGCCAGCAGCCCCCGGACTAGCGGGAGCGCGACGCAGTATTTT.

V and J are TRBV5-1 and TRBJ1-1; D call uncertain. Germline V gene data show CDR1 as SGHRS and CDR2 as YFSETQ. The CDR3 extends over 13 amino acids. The V gene lost 0 bases and the J gene lost 4 bases, with 7 bases spanning the gap. The CDR3 sequence: CASSLDVGTEAFF. In DNA, the CDR3 is TGCGCCAGCAGCTTGGATGTTGGCACTGAAGCTTTCTTT.

Here the CDR3 DNA reads TGTGCCAGCAGCTTAACGGGTAGGGGAGCGGACACCGGGGAGCTGTTTTTT. It specifies CASSLTGRGADTGELFF. V gene TRBV11-3 combines with J gene TRBJ2-2; TRBD1 or TRBD2 may be the D gene (5 bases each). V gave up 2 bases and J gave up 3 bases, with 16 bases separating them. Per the germline V gene, CDR1 is SGHNT and CDR2 is YENEEA. The CDR3 is 17 amino acids.

This chain connects TRBV28 to TRBJ1-1; TRBD1 aligns across 10 bases. V lost 8 bases and J lost 5; bases outside the gene matches: 11. The germline gives CDR1 MDHEN, CDR2 SYDVKM. The length of the CDR3 is 15 residues. CDR3 region: CASLTGGALGTEAFF. CDR3 sequence (DNA): TGTGCCAGCTTGACAGGGGGCGCGTTGGGGACTGAAGCTTTCTTT.

This chain links TRBV5-4 with TRBJ2-7; D possibly corresponds to TRBD1 (5 bases). V was trimmed by 2 bases and J by 2 bases, leaving 11 bases between them. Germline V gives CDR1 SGHNT, CDR2 YYREEE (reference sequence). This CDR3 has 14 residues. In DNA form, the CDR3 reads TGTGCCAGCAGCTTACAGGCCAAGGCCTACGAGCAGTACTTC. This sequence encodes CASSLQAKAYEQYF.

The chain joins TRBV15 to TRBJ2-3; 11 nucleotides line up with TRBD2. Germline values: CDR1 LNHNV, CDR2 YYDKDF (reference sequence). The length of the CDR3 is 17 residues. V lost 3 bases to trimming and J lost 2 bases; unmatched junction nucleotides: 7. CDR3 sequence reads: CATSSYGLAGFTDTQYF. CDR3 nucleotides: TGTGCCACCAGCAGCTACGGACTAGCGGGTTTCACAGATACGCAGTATTTT.

A few counts support this clone. The chain has TRBV28 and TRBJ2-2, with a weak D call TRBD2 (7 bases). Germline V gene data show CDR1 as MDHEN and CDR2 as SYDVKM. The V end was cut by 2 bases, the J end by 3 bases, with 16 bases between. The CDR3 is 17 residues long. Written as DNA, the CDR3 is TGTGCCAGCAGTTTAGATGGGAGGGGGGCACACACCGGGGAGCTGTTTTTT. Encoded protein: CASSLDGRGAHTGELFF.

This chain joins TRBV10-3 and TRBJ2-1; a possible D gene is TRBD1 (6 bases). Germline CDR1 is ENHRY and CDR2 is SYGVKD. V lost 0 bases to trimming and J lost 3 bases, with 9 bases between them. CDR3 length: 15 amino acids. In DNA, the CDR3 is TGTGCCATCAGTGAGTCACAGGGATTCTACAATGAGCAGTTCTTC. This encodes CAISESQGFYNEQFF.

J is TRBJ2-5 and V is TRBV5-1, with D perhaps matching TRBD2 (6 bases). The germline V gene has CDR1 SGHRS and CDR2 YFSETQ. The CDR3 spans 14 residues. The V end lost 5 bases, the J end lost 5 bases, and 16 bases lay between the germline ends. As DNA, the CDR3 is TGCGCCAGCAGTTCTACGGGAGTTGGTGAGACCCAGTACTTC. Translated: CASSSTGVGETQYF. Drawing the rest from reference TRBV5-1 and TRBJ2-5, the complete variable domain is KAGVTQTPRYLIKTRGQQVTLSCSPISGHRSVSWYQQTPGQGLQFLFEYFSETQRNKGNFPGRFSGRQFSNSRSEMNVSTLELGDSALYLCASSSTGVGETQYFGPGTRLLVL.

The V and J genes are TRBV6-2 or TRBV6-3 and TRBJ2-1, with 9 bases aligning to TRBD2. The CDR3 has 14 residues. Germline V gene sequence: CDR1 MNHEY, CDR2 SVGEGT. The ends lost 4 bases at V and 6 bases at J; junction bases unmatched: 4. CDR3 loop: CASSLGLAGNEQFF. The CDR3 region has the DNA TGTGCCAGCAGTTTGGGACTAGCAGGCAATGAGCAGTTCTTC.